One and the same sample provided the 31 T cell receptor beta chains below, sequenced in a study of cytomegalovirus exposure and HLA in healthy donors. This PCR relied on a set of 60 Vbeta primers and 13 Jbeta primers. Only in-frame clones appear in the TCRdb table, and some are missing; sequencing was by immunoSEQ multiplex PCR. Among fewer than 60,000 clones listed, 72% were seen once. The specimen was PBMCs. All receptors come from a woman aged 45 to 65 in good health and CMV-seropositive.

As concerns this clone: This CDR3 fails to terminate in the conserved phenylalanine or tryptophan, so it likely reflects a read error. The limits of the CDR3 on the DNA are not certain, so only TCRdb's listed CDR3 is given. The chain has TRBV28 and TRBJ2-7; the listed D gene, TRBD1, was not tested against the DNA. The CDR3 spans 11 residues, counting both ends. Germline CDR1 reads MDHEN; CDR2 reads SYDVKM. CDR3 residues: CASSSRQGTVL.

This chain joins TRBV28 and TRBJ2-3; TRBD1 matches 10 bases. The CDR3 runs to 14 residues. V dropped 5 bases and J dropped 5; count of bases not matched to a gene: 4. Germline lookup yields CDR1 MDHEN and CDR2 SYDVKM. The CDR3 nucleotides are TGTGCCAGCAGTCTGGGGACAGGGGTAGATACGCAGTATTTT. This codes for CASSLGTGVDTQYF. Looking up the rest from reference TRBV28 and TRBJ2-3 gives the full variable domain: DVKVTQSSRYLVKRTGEKVFLECVQDMDHENMFWYRQDPGLGLRLIYFSYDVKMKEKGDIPEGYSVSREKKERFSLILESASTNQTSMYLCASSLGTGVDTQYFGPGTRLTVL.

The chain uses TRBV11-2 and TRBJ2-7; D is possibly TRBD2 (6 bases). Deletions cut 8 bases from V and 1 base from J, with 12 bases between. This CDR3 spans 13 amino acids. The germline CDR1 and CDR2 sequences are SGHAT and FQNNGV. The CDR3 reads CASAEGQSYEQYF. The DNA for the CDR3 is TGTGCCAGCGCGGAGGGGCAGTCCTACGAGCAGTACTTC.

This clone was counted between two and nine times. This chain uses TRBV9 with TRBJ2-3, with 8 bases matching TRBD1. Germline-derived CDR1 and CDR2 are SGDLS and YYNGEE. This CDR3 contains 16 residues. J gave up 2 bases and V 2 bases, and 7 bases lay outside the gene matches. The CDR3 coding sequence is TGTGCCAGCAGCGTTCAGGGGGCCTCCGCCACAGATACGCAGTATTTT. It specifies CASSVQGASATDTQYF. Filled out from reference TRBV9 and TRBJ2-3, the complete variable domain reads DSGVTQTPKHLITATGQRVTLRCSPRSGDLSVYWYQQSLDQGLQFLIQYYNGEERAKGNILERFSAQQFPDLHSELNLSSLELGDSALYFCASSVQGASATDTQYFGPGTRLTVL.

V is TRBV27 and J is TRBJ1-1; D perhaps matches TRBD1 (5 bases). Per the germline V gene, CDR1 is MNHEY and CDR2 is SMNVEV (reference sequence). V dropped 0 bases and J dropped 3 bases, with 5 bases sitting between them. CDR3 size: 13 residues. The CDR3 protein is CASSLSRDTEAFF. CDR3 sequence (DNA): TGTGCCAGCAGTTTATCCAGGGACACTGAAGCTTTCTTT.

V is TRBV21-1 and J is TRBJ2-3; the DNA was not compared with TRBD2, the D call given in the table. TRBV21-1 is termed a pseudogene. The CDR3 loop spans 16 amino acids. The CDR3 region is CASSIRLADCTDTQYF. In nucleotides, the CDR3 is TGTGCCAGCAGCATACGACTAGCGGATTGCACAGATACGCAGTATTTT.

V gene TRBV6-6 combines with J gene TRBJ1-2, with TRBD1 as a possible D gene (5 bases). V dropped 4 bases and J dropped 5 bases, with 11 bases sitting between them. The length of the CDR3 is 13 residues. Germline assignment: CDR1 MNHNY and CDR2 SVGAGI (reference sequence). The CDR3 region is CASSLGEAYGYTF. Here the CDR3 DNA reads TGTGCCAGCAGTTTGGGGGAGGCGTATGGCTACACCTTC.

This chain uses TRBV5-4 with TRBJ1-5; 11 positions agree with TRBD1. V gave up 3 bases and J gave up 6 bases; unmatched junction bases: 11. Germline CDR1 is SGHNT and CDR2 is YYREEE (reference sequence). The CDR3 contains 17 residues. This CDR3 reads CASSSPGTGGFSQPQHF. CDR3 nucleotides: TGTGCCAGCAGCTCCCCCGGGACAGGGGGTTTTAGTCAGCCCCAGCATTTT.

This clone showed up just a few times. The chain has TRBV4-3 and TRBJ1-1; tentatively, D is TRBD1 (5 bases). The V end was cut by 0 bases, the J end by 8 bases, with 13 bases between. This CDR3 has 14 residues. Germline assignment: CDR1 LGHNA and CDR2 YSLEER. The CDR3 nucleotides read TGCGCCAGCAGCCAAGATAGAGTTAGGGGAGAAGCTTTCTTT. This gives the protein CASSQDRVRGEAFF.

The CDR3 bases are TGTGCCAGTAAAGGGACATACAATGAGCAGTTCTTC. Encoded protein: CASKGTYNEQFF. The chain employs TRBV19 and TRBJ2-1; TRBD1 is a possible D gene (6 bases). V gave up 7 bases and J gave up 4 bases, with 8 bases separating them. Germline V CDR1 and CDR2: LNHDA, SQIVND (reference sequence). The CDR3 length is 12 residues.

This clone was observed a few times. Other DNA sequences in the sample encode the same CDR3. Here the CDR3 reads CASSVSETQYF. In DNA, the CDR3 is TGTGCCAGCAGTGTTTCGGAGACCCAGTACTTC. The gene calls are TRBV2 and TRBJ2-5; D is uncertain. V dropped 4 bases and J dropped 5 bases, with 5 bases sitting between them. Looked up from germline, CDR1 is SNHLY and CDR2 is FYNNEI. This CDR3 is built from 11 residues. The full variable domain, in which reference TRBV2 and TRBJ2-5 provide the parts outside the CDR3, is EPEVTQTPSHQVTQMGQEVILRCVPISNHLYFYWYRQILGQKVEFLVSFYNNEISEKSEIFDDQFSVERPDGSNFTLKIRSTKLEDSAMYFCASSVSETQYFGPGTRLLVL.

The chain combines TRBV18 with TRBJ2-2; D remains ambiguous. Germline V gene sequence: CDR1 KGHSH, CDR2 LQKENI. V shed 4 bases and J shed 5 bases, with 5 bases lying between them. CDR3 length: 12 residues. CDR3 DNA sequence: TGTGCCAGCTCACAGAGAACCGGGGAGCTGTTTTTT. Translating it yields CASSQRTGELFF.

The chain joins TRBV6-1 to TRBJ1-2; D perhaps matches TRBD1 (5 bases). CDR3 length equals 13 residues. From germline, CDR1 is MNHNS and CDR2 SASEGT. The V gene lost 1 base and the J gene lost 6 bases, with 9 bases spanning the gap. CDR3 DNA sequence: TGTGCCAGCAGTGAAGACAGGTTGGATGGCTACACCTTC. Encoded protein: CASSEDRLDGYTF.

The DNA for the CDR3 is TGTGCCAGCTCACCATTCGCCGGGACAGGCACTAATGAAAAACTGTTTTTT. Its translation: CASSPFAGTGTNEKLFF. This chain links TRBV18 with TRBJ1-4; 8 bases align to TRBD1. CDR3 length: 17 amino acids. Trimming cost V 2 bases and J 2 bases; bases outside gene matches: 7. In germline, CDR1 is KGHSH, CDR2 LQKENI.

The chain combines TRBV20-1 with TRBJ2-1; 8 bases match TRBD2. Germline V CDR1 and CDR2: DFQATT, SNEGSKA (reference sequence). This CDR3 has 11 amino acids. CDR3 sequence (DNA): TGCAGCTCCGCGTTTAGCGGGAAGCAGTTCTTC. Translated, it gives CSSAFSGKQFF.

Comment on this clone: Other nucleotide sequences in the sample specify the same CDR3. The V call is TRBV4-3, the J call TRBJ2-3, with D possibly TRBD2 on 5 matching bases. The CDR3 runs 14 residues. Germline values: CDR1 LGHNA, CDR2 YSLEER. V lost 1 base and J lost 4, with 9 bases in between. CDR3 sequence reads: CASSQGRRADTQYF. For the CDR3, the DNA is TGCGCCAGCAGCCAAGGGAGGCGGGCAGATACGCAGTATTTT.

CDR3: CASSLSPEAGELFF. The CDR3 DNA follows: TGTGCCAGCAGTTTAAGTCCCGAGGCCGGGGAGCTGTTTTTT. This chain links TRBV28 with TRBJ2-2; no clear D gene. V gave up 2 bases and J gave up 6 bases, with 10 bases separating them. This CDR3 region has 14 residues. In germline, CDR1 is MDHEN, CDR2 SYDVKM.

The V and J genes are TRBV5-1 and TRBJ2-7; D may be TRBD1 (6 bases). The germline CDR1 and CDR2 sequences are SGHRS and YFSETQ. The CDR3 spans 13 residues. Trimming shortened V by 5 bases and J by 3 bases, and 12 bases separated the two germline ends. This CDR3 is CASRRDTNYEQYF. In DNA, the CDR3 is TGCGCCAGCAGACGGGACACCAACTACGAGCAGTACTTC.

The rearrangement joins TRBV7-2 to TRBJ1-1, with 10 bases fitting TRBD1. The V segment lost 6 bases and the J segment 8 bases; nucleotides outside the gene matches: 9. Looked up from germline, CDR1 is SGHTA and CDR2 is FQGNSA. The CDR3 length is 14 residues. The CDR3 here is CASRGNWGQGEAFF. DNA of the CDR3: TGTGCCAGCAGGGGGAACTGGGGACAGGGGGAAGCTTTCTTT.

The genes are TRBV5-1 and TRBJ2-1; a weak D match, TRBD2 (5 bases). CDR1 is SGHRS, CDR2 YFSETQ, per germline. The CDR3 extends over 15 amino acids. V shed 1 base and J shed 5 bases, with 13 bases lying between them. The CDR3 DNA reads TGCGCCAGCAGCTTGAGCGGCCCACGGAACAATGAGCAGTTCTTC. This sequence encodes CASSLSGPRNNEQFF.

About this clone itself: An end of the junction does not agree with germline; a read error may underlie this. The CDR3 DNA reads as TGTGCCAGCAGTTCACGCTACAGTGAGCAGTTCTTC. Its protein is CASSSRYSEQFF. The chain uses TRBV7-9 and TRBJ2-1; no definite D call. Germline V gene data show CDR1 as SEHNR and CDR2 as FQNEAQ (reference sequence). This CDR3 spans 12 amino acids. Filled out from reference TRBV7-9 and TRBJ2-1, the complete variable domain reads DTGVSQNPRHKITKRGQNVTFRCDPISEHNRLYWYRQTLGQGPEFLTYFQNEAQLEKSRLLSDRFSAERPKGSFSTLEIQRTEQGDSAMYLCASSSRYSEQFFGPGTRLTVL.

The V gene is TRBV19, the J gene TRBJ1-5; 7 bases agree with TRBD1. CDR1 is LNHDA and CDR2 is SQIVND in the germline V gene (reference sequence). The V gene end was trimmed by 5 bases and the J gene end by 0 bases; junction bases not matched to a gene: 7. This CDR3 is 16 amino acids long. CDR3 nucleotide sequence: TGTGCCAGTAGTCTGCCGAGGGGGCCTAGCAATCAGCCCCAGCATTTT. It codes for CASSLPRGPSNQPQHF.

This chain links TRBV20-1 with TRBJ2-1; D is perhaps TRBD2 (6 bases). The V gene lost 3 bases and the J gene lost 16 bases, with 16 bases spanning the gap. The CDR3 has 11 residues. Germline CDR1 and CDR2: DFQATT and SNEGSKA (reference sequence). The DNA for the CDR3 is TGCAGTGCTAGTAACCGGGAGTGGAGCTTCTTC. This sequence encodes CSASNREWSFF.

CDR3 in DNA: TGTGCCAGCAGTGGGGGACAGGGCGATAGCTATGGCTACACCTTC. This translates into CASSGGQGDSYGYTF. The chain is built from TRBV6-5 and TRBJ1-2; 9 nucleotides align to TRBD1. CDR3 size: 15 residues. Germline V CDR1 and CDR2: MNHEY, SVGAGI. The trim removed 5 bases at V and 4 bases at J, leaving 8 bases unmatched.

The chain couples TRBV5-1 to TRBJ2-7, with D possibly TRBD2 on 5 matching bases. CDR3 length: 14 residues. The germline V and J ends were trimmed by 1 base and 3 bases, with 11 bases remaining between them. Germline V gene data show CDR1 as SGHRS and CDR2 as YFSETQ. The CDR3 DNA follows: TGCGCCAGCAGCTTGAACACGGGATTCTACGAGCAGTACTTC. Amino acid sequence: CASSLNTGFYEQYF. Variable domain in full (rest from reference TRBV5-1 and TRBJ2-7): KAGVTQTPRYLIKTRGQQVTLSCSPISGHRSVSWYQQTPGQGLQFLFEYFSETQRNKGNFPGRFSGRQFSNSRSEMNVSTLELGDSALYLCASSLNTGFYEQYFGPGTRLTVT.

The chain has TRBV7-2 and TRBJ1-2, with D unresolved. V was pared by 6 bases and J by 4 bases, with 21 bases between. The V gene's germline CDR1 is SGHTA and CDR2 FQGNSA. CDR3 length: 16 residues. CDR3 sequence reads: CASSPTGGNRFYGYTF. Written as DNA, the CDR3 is TGTGCCAGCAGTCCTACCGGCGGGAACCGGTTCTATGGCTACACCTTC.

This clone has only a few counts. CDR3 amino acids: CASTPQTGSNYEQYF. The CDR3 DNA follows: TGCGCCAGCACGCCTCAGACAGGGAGTAACTACGAGCAGTACTTC. This chain uses TRBV4-3 with TRBJ2-7; 7 bases line up with TRBD1. V lost 7 bases to trimming and J lost 3 bases; unmatched junction nucleotides: 12. This CDR3 contains 15 residues. Germline values: CDR1 LGHNA, CDR2 YSLEER.

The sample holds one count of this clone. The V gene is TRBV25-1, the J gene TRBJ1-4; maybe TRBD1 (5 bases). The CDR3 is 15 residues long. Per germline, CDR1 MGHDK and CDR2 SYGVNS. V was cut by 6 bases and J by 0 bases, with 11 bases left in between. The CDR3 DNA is TGTGCCAGCAGGCTAGGGGCTTCAACTAATGAAAAACTGTTTTTT. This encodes CASRLGASTNEKLFF.

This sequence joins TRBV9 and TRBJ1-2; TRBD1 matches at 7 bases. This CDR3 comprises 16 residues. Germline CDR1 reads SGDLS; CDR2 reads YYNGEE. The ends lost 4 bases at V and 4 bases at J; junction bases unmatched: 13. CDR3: CASSFTEEGAIYGYTF. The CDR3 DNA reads TGTGCCAGCAGCTTCACGGAGGAGGGGGCGATCTATGGCTACACCTTC. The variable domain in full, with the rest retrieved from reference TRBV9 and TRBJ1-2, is DSGVTQTPKHLITATGQRVTLRCSPRSGDLSVYWYQQSLDQGLQFLIQYYNGEERAKGNILERFSAQQFPDLHSELNLSSLELGDSALYFCASSFTEEGAIYGYTFGSGTRLTVV.

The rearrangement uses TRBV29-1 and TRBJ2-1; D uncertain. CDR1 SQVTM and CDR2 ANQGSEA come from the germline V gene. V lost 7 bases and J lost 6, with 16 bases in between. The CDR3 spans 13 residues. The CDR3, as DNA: TGCAGCGGGGTAGTTGGGCCGGTCAATGAGCAGTTCTTC. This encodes CSGVVGPVNEQFF.

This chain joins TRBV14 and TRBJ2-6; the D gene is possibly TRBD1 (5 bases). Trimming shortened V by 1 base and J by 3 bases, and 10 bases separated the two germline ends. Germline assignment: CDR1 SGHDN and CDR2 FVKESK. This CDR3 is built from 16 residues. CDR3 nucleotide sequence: TGTGCCAGCAGCCAAGCCCAGGGTAATGGGGCCAACGTCCTGACTTTC. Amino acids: CASSQAQGNGANVLTF.